The T cell receptor beta chain described here comes from a study of T cell repertoires in cytomegalovirus infection. Study-level background: Through public TCR beta signatures, both CMV infection and matching HLA type were indicated.

TCRdb re-analysed the reads in MiXCR, keeping a single row per CDR3 protein. The sample lists under 850,000 distinct CDR3 sequences, less than 40% seen once, with 2.5% to 3.5% in the top ten. Overall study results and limits: CMV-specific HLA-C-restricted TCR beta clonotypes dominated the ex vivo response. Summed frequency of shared TCR beta families picked out CMV carriers who also had the relevant HLA.

Regarding this clonotype: Its antigen is still unknown.

Trimming removed 5 bases from V and 4 bases from J; junction bases left unmatched: 8. This CDR3 spans 17 amino acids. Looked up from germline, CDR1 is MNHEY and CDR2 is SVGEGT. The sequence was obtained from a human donor in good health (CMV status not recorded). Some clones in this sample may be carry-over from other donors' samples. The J gene is TRBJ2-5, the V gene TRBV6-2 or TRBV6-3, with TRBD2 identical over 15 bases. Sequencing input: PBMCs. In DNA form, the CDR3 reads TGTGCCAGCAGTCTCGGACTAGCGGGGGGGCCGAGAGAGACCCAGTACTTC. As protein: CASSLGLAGGPRETQYF.